These 8 T cell receptor beta chains originate from one sample sequenced in a study of identical twins. TCRdb re-called the 5' RACE reads through MiXCR, storing one row per CDR3 protein. The sample lists approximately 630,000 distinct CDR3 sequences; less than 9% were seen once. The same sample was also used in a study of yellow fever vaccine responses in identical twins.

Sample: PBMCs. The receptors were sampled from a woman aged 18-30 years in good health.

This rearrangement joins TRBV6-1 to TRBJ1-6; tentatively, D is TRBD1 (5 bases). The CDR3 contains 15 residues. V lost 6 bases, J lost 6 bases, and 15 bases lay in between. Germline V gene sequence: CDR1 MNHNS, CDR2 SASEGT. CDR3 DNA: TGTGCCAGCAGCCCCACCCCGGGGGGTAATTCACCCCTCCACTTT. It specifies CASSPTPGGNSPLHF.

This clonotype showed up many times. The chain recombines TRBV20-1 with TRBJ2-7; D is possibly TRBD1 or TRBD2 (6 bases each). The CDR3 is made up of 14 amino acids. Germline V gives CDR1 DFQATT, CDR2 SNEGSKA (reference sequence). The V gene lost 6 bases and the J gene lost 1 base, with 16 bases spanning the gap. CDR3 DNA: TGCAGTGCGCGGGACACTAAAAATTCCTACGAGCAGTACTTC. Residues: CSARDTKNSYEQYF.

The V and J genes are TRBV9 and TRBJ2-3; 7 nucleotides align to TRBD2. Per the germline V gene, CDR1 is SGDLS and CDR2 is YYNGEE. The V gene end was trimmed by 1 base and the J gene end by 0 bases; junction bases not matched to a gene: 2. The CDR3 has 15 residues. The chain's CDR3 is CASSVRGVSTDTQYF. For the CDR3, the DNA is TGTGCCAGCAGCGTACGGGGGGTGAGCACAGATACGCAGTATTTT.

The CDR3 region is CASSRSEGYEQYV. The CDR3 DNA reads as TGTGCCAGCAGCAGGTCTGAGGGGTACGAGCAGTACGTC. The chain combines TRBV5-5 with TRBJ2-7; possibly TRBD1 or TRBD2 for D (5 bases each). CDR1 and CDR2 from the germline V gene are SGHKS and YYEKEE (reference sequence). CDR3 size: 13 residues. The V gene lost 4 bases and the J gene lost 4 bases, with 12 bases spanning the gap.

This clonotype has only a few counts. The chain is built from TRBV12-3 or TRBV12-4 and TRBJ1-6; a possible D gene is TRBD1 (6 bases). V lost 7 bases and J 0 bases, leaving 13 bases between the germline ends. There are 16 residues in the CDR3. CDR3 nucleotide sequence: TGTGCCAGCACCGCGGGGGGCCGCTCCTATAATTCACCCCTCCACTTT. Residues: CASTAGGRSYNSPLHF.

This clonotype was counted ten times or more. The V call is TRBV12-3 or TRBV12-4, the J call TRBJ2-7, with 9 positions matching TRBD1. Losses at the gene ends were 6 bases for V and 1 base for J; bases not matched to a gene: 4. The CDR3 is made up of 14 amino acids. CDR3 protein: CASRAGTGSYEQYF. The CDR3 DNA sequence: TGTGCCAGCAGAGCCGGGACAGGGTCCTACGAGCAGTACTTC.

This clonotype was counted at least ten times. The V call is TRBV28, the J call TRBJ2-5; TRBD1 matches 7 bases. J was trimmed by 5 bases and V by 3 bases; bases with no gene match: 6. From germline, CDR1 is MDHEN and CDR2 SYDVKM. The CDR3 is 14 residues long. Here the CDR3 reads CASSFDRGRETQYF. CDR3 sequence (DNA): TGTGCCAGCAGTTTCGATAGGGGGCGGGAGACCCAGTACTTC.

This clonotype was seen a few times. The genes are TRBV5-1 and TRBJ2-5, with 7 bases aligning to TRBD1. CDR3 size: 15 residues. The V gene's germline CDR1 is SGHRS and CDR2 YFSETQ. With 0 bases clipped from V and 3 bases from J, the junction kept 5 bases outside the gene matches. This CDR3 is CASSLDLGQKETQYF. The CDR3, as DNA: TGCGCCAGCAGCTTGGACTTGGGACAGAAAGAGACCCAGTACTTC.